This TCR beta chain was documented in a study of T cell responses to AZD1222 COVID-19 vaccine. General study results and limits: In the spike-specific TCR repertoire, nearly half reportedly target unmutated variant regions. Just six people given AZD1222 tested seropositive at baseline. Compared with day 0, the breadth and depth of the Spike-specific TCR repertoire rose significantly after two doses of AZD1222.

Clones were read by immunoSEQ multiplex PCR, and TCRdb kept only the in-frame ones, dropping some. This table has 140,000 to 150,000 clones, approximately 83% appearing once. Germline assignment: CDR1 DFQATT and CDR2 SNEGSKA (reference sequence). The CDR3 length is 12 residues. As to this clone: Antigen specificity is unknown. Compared with germline, one end of the junction differs, possibly owing to a read error.

This sequence was found in an adult in good health. Sequences were derived from peripheral blood, sampled on day 0 of AZD1222 vaccination. The V call is TRBV20-1, the J call TRBJ1-6; TRBD1 matches 7 bases. The CDR3 bases are TGCAGTGCTAGTTGGGGGAAGGACAGGCTACTTTTT. Translation gives CSASWGKDRLLF.